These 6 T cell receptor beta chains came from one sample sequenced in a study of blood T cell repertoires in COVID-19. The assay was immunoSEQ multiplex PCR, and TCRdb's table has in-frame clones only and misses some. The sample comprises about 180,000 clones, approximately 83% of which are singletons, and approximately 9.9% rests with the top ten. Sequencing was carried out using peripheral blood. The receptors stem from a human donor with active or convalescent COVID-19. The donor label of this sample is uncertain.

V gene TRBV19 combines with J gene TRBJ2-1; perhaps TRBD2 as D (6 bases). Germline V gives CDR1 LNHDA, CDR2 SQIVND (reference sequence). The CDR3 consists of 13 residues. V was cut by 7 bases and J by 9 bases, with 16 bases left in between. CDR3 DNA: TGTGCCAGTAACATGGGGGGTCGGGGTGAGCAGTTCTTC. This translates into CASNMGGRGEQFF. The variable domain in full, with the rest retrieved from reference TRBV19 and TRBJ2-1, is DGGITQSPKYLFRKEGQNVTLSCEQNLNHDAMYWYRQDPGQGLRLIYYSQIVNDFQKGDIAEGYSVSREKKESFPLTVTSAQKNPTAFYLCASNMGGRGEQFFGPGTRLTVL.

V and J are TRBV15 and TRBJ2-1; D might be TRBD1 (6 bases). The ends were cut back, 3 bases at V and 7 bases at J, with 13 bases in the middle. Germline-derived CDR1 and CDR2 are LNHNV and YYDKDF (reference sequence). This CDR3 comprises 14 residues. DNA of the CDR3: TGTGCCACCAGCAGCTACAGGGATGGGAATGAGCAGTTCTTC. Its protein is CATSSYRDGNEQFF.

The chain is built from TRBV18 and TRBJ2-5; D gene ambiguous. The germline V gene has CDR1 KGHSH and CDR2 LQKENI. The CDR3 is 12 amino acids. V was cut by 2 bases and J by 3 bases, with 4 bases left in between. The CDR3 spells CASSPSEETQYF. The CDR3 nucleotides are TGTGCCAGCTCACCATCAGAAGAGACCCAGTACTTC.

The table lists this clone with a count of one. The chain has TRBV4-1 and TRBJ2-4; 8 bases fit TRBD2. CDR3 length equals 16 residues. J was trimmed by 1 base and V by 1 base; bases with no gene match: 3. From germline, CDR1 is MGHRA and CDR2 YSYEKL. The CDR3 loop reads CASSQAGGLAKNIQYF. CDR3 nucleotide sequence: TGCGCCAGCAGCCAAGCGGGGGGGCTGGCCAAAAACATTCAGTACTTC.

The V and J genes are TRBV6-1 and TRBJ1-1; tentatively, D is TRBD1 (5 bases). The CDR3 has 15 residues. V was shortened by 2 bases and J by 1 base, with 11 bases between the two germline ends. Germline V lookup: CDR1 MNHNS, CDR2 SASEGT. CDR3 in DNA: TGTGCCAGCAGTGAATTGGGGGGAGCGAACACTGAAGCTTTCTTT. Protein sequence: CASSELGGANTEAFF.

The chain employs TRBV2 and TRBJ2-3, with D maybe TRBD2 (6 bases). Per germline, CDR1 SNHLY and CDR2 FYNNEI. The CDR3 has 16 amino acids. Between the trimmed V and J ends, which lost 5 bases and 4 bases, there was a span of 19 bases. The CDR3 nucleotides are TGTGCCAGCAGTCTCATGTACCCAGGGAGGTCAGATACGCAGTATTTT. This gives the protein CASSLMYPGRSDTQYF.